These 15 T cell receptor beta chains originate from one sample sequenced in a study of PD-L1 blockade in urothelial cancer. Sequenced by immunoSEQ multiplex PCR; TCRdb stores in-frame clones only, minus some. The sample shows approximately 50,000 clones, more than 75% of them seen only once. Indicated time point: peripheral blood 6 weeks after treatment start. This material consisted of PBMCs, taken around atezolizumab (anti-PD-L1) treatment. The receptors come from a man aged 60 to 69 with urothelial cancer.

This clone was seen a few times. The chain couples TRBV7-2 to TRBJ2-7; D gene uncertain. V shed 1 base and J shed 4 bases, with 8 bases lying between them. The germline V gene encodes CDR1 SGHTA and CDR2 FQGNSA. The CDR3 sequence is 13 residues long. The CDR3 reads CASSLGAKYEQYF. In nucleotides, the CDR3 is TGTGCCAGCAGCTTAGGGGCAAAATACGAGCAGTACTTC.

This clone was observed a single time. V and J are TRBV6-5 and TRBJ2-5; the match to TRBD1 covers 7 bases. The CDR3 runs to 16 residues. From germline, CDR1 is MNHEY and CDR2 SVGAGI. The trim removed 0 bases at V and 0 bases at J, leaving 4 bases unmatched. The CDR3 here is CASSYSGQGDQETQYF. CDR3 DNA sequence: TGTGCCAGCAGTTACTCTGGGCAGGGGGACCAAGAGACCCAGTACTTC.

This chain's CDR3 is CSGENTGGEQYF. CDR3 in DNA: TGCAGCGGGGAGAATACAGGGGGCGAGCAGTACTTC. The chain combines TRBV29-1 with TRBJ2-7; 8 bases fit TRBD1. Germline lookup yields CDR1 SQVTM and CDR2 ANQGSEA. After removal of 7 bases from V and 6 bases from J, the junction contained 8 bases not matched to a gene. The CDR3 consists of 12 residues.

The V call is TRBV7-3, the J call TRBJ1-2, with D possibly TRBD1 on 5 matching bases. This CDR3 has 15 residues. Germline V CDR1 and CDR2: SGHTA, FQGTGA. V was clipped by 6 bases and J by 0 bases, with 14 bases between them. Here the CDR3 DNA reads TGTGCCAGCAGTAGAGACAGCTTAACTAACTATGGCTACACCTTC. Encoded protein: CASSRDSLTNYGYTF.

The chain has TRBV4-1 and TRBJ2-5; unclear D gene. Between the trimmed V and J ends, which lost 1 base and 2 bases, there was a span of 8 bases. CDR1 and CDR2 from the germline V gene are MGHRA and YSYEKL. The CDR3 is 14 residues long. CDR3 DNA: TGCGCCAGCAGCCAAGTACGAACACAAGAGACCCAGTACTTC. Protein product: CASSQVRTQETQYF.

This clone was observed a few times. The genes are TRBV5-1 and TRBJ2-2, with D possibly TRBD2 on 5 matching bases. V shed 4 bases and J shed 7 bases, with 11 bases lying between them. The CDR3 has 13 residues. Germline loops: CDR1 SGHRS, CDR2 YFSETQ. This chain's CDR3 is CASSGSNDGELFF. The CDR3 DNA sequence: TGCGCCAGCAGCGGGAGTAATGACGGGGAGCTGTTTTTT.

The genes are TRBV4-1 and TRBJ2-5; D is perhaps TRBD2 (5 bases). Germline assignment: CDR1 MGHRA and CDR2 YSYEKL. This CDR3 contains 15 residues. Between the trimmed V and J ends, which lost 0 bases and 3 bases, there was a span of 11 bases. The CDR3 DNA is TGCGCCAGCAGCCAAGACGGACGGGGAGAAGAGACCCAGTACTTC. Protein: CASSQDGRGEETQYF.

V usage is TRBV5-8 and J usage is TRBJ1-2; D perhaps matches TRBD1 (5 bases). Looked up from germline, CDR1 is SGHTS and CDR2 is YDEGEE. The CDR3 extends over 15 amino acids. V lost 4 bases, J lost 5 bases, and 18 bases lay in between. The CDR3 here is CASSRAGGTLYGYTF. The CDR3, as DNA: TGTGCCAGCAGCAGAGCCGGGGGGACGTTATATGGCTACACCTTC.

V and J are TRBV5-8 and TRBJ1-4; 8 bases agree with TRBD1. Germline-derived CDR1 and CDR2 are SGHTS and YDEGEE. The ends lost 5 bases at V and 7 bases at J; junction bases unmatched: 7. This CDR3 is built from 14 residues. In DNA, the CDR3 is TGTGCCAGCAGGCGGACAGGGTTGGGTGAAAAACTGTTTTTT. As protein: CASRRTGLGEKLFF.

V and J are TRBV19 and TRBJ1-2; tentatively, D is TRBD1 (5 bases). Germline V gene data show CDR1 as LNHDA and CDR2 as SQIVND (reference sequence). Trimming left V 7 bases short and J 5 bases short, with 26 bases between. CDR3 size: 17 residues. The CDR3 region is CASTLVGTAFRGYGYTF. The DNA of the CDR3 is TGTGCCAGTACCCTGGTTGGAACAGCTTTCCGGGGGTATGGCTACACCTTC.

This chain uses TRBV6-5 with TRBJ1-2; D possibly corresponds to TRBD1 (6 bases). Germline CDR1 MNHEY, CDR2 SVGAGI. With 6 bases removed from V and 3 bases from J, the gap between germline ends came to 14 bases. The CDR3 totals 14 residues. The CDR3, as DNA: TGTGCCAGCAGCCGGGACACGGAATACTATGGCTACACCTTC. Protein product: CASSRDTEYYGYTF.

The chain couples TRBV11-2 to TRBJ2-1; TRBD1 is a possible D gene (6 bases). This CDR3 has 14 amino acids. Per the germline V gene, CDR1 is SGHAT and CDR2 is FQNNGV. Deletions cut 5 bases from V and 9 bases from J, with 17 bases between. The CDR3 nucleotides read TGTGCCAGCAGCCTCCTTACAGGGTTCGGTGAGCAGTTCTTC. It encodes CASSLLTGFGEQFF.

The chain employs TRBV19 and TRBJ2-1; TRBD2 matches at 9 bases. CDR1 is LNHDA, CDR2 SQIVND, per germline (reference sequence). This CDR3 comprises 14 residues. Trimming at V came to 3 bases and at J to 4 bases, leaving 1 base not matched to a gene. Here the CDR3 reads CASSISGRYNEQFF. CDR3 DNA sequence: TGTGCCAGTAGTATTAGCGGGAGATACAATGAGCAGTTCTTC. The entire variable domain, with the rest obtained from reference TRBV19 and TRBJ2-1, is as follows: DGGITQSPKYLFRKEGQNVTLSCEQNLNHDAMYWYRQDPGQGLRLIYYSQIVNDFQKGDIAEGYSVSREKKESFPLTVTSAQKNPTAFYLCASSISGRYNEQFFGPGTRLTVL.

This chain joins TRBV7-9 and TRBJ2-5; TRBD2 agrees at 9 bases. The germline V gene has CDR1 SEHNR and CDR2 FQNEAQ (reference sequence). Trimming removed 5 bases from V and 3 bases from J; junction bases left unmatched: 4. The CDR3 runs to 14 residues. DNA of the CDR3: TGTGCCAGCAGCCCCGTAGCGGGGGAAGAGACCCAGTACTTC. Its protein product is CASSPVAGEETQYF.

V and J are TRBV5-1 and TRBJ2-1; the match to TRBD2 covers 12 bases. Germline V gives CDR1 SGHRS, CDR2 YFSETQ. This CDR3 spans 16 amino acids. The trim removed 4 bases at V and 5 bases at J, leaving 7 bases unmatched. CDR3 amino acids: CASSEWGLAGDNEQFF. The CDR3 DNA is TGCGCCAGCAGCGAATGGGGACTAGCGGGCGACAATGAGCAGTTCTTC.